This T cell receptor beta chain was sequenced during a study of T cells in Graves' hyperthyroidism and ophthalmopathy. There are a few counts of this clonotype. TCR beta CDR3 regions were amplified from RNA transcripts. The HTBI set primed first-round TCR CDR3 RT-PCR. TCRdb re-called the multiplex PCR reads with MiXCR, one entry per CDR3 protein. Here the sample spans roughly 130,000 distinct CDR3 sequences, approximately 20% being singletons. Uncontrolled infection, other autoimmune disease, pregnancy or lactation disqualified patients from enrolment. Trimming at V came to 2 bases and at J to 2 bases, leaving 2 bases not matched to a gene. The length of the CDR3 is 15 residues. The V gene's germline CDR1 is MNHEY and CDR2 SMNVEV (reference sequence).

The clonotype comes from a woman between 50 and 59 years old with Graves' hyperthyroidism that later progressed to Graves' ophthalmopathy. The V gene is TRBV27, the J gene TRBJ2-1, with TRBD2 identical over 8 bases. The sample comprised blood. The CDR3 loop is CASSLNGRAYNEQFF. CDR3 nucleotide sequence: TGTGCCAGCAGTTTAAACGGGAGGGCCTACAATGAGCAGTTCTTC.